A selection of T cell receptor beta chains follows, all from one sample in a study of response to subunit inactivated influenza vaccine. In TCRdb, the RT-PCR reads were re-called with MiXCR into one record per CDR3 protein. Seen here are 300,000 to 350,000 distinct CDR3 sequences, roughly 22% observed once, and the top ten hold more than 8.5%. The sequencing here drew on PBMCs from blood, taken approximately 22 months after vaccination. The source is a man aged 50-75 years who received an inactivated influenza vaccine. CDR3s include the opening cysteine and the closing phenylalanine or tryptophan. D genes are given only for firm matches. A clone size is listed for some rows: how often the clone was seen (once, few, many), or a class if it is expanded.

TRBD2,NA,TRBV7-9,TRBJ2-1,TGTGCCAGCAGCTTAGGTTCGGTAGCGGGTCTCTTC,CASSLGSVAGLF
TRBD2,NA,TRBV7-2,TRBJ2-7,TGTGCCAGCAGCTTAGCGGGCGGGGGGGGATCCTACGAGCAGTACTTC,CASSLAGGGGSYEQYF
TRBD1,few,TRBV19,TRBJ2-7,TGTGCCAGTATGGGGACAGGGGGGATCTACGAGCAGTACTTC,CASMGTGGIYEQYF
TRBD2,few,TRBV3-1,TRBJ2-7,TGTGCCAGCAGCCTAGCGGGAGGTAACGAGCAGTACTTC,CASSLAGGNEQYF
TRBD2,NA,TRBV15,TRBJ2-1,TGTGCCACCAGCAGAGGATCGGGAGGGCCCAATGAGCAGTTCTTC,CATSRGSGGPNEQFF
NA,few,TRBV28,TRBJ1-6,TGTGCCAGCAGTTTCCGGGGGCCCTATAATTCACCCCTCCACTTT,CASSFRGPYNSPLHF
NA,few,TRBV20-1,TRBJ1-2,TGCAGTGCTAGAGAGGCCTATGGCTACACCTTC,CSAREAYGYTF
NA,NA,TRBV5-1,TRBJ2-1,TGCGCCAGCAGCTTGGCCGGGGTCAATGAGCAGTTCTTC,CASSLAGVNEQFF
NA,NA,TRBV3-1,TRBJ2-7,TGTGCCAGCAGCCAACGAGACGCGACTAGGCAGTACTTC,CASSQRDATRQYF
NA,NA,TRBV5-1,TRBJ2-7,TGCGCCAGCAGCAGGGACGGGAACTACGAGCAGTACTTC,CASSRDGNYEQYF
NA,NA,TRBV4-3,TRBJ1-3,TGCGCCAGCAGCCGCCTAGGTTCTGGAAACACCATATATTTT,CASSRLGSGNTIYF
TRBD1,many,TRBV20-1,TRBJ2-3,TGCAGTGCTAGTTATTTAGGACAGGGGGCTTTTACAGATACGCAGTATTTT,CSASYLGQGAFTDTQYF
NA,few,TRBV19,TRBJ1-5,TGTGCCAGTAGCTACTACAGGGTGGGCGACAATCAGCCCCAGCATTTT,CASSYYRVGDNQPQHF
NA,NA,TRBV12-3/TRBV12-4,TRBJ1-1,TGTGCCAGCAGCCCGTTGCGGACTGAAGCTTTCTTT,CASSPLRTEAFF
NA,NA,TRBV29-1,TRBJ2-7,TGCAGCGTTGGGAGTAGGGCAAGAGTCGAGCAGTACTTC,CSVGSRARVEQYF
NA,NA,TRBV4-3,TRBJ2-3,TGCGCCAGCAGCCAAGATTCGGGACCCCAGTATTTT,CASSQDSGPQYF
TRBD1,NA,TRBV20-1,TRBJ1-5,TGCAGTGCTAGTGAGGCGACAGGGGTGAGTCAGCCCCAGCATTTT,CSASEATGVSQPQHF
NA,few,TRBV29-1,TRBJ2-5,TGCAGCGTTGACGAAGGGGGGTTTGAGACCCAGTACTTC,CSVDEGGFETQYF
TRBD1,NA,TRBV10-3,TRBJ1-2,TGTGCCATCAGTGGAGGACAGGCGAACACTTATCGCTACACCTTC,CAISGGQANTYRYTF
NA,few,TRBV7-8,TRBJ2-7,TGTGCCAGCAGCTTAGAGGGACTCTACAGAACTTACGAGCAGTACTTC,CASSLEGLYRTYEQYF
NA,few,TRBV12-3/TRBV12-4,TRBJ1-1,TGTGCCAGCAGGCGACTGTCTTGGGGCACTGAAGCTTTCTTT,CASRRLSWGTEAFF
NA,NA,TRBV5-1,TRBJ1-1,TGCGCCAGCAGCTTAGAGGCCCTGGGCACTGAAGCTTTCTTT,CASSLEALGTEAFF
TRBD2,few,TRBV13,TRBJ2-3,TGTGCCAGCAGCCCAGGACTAGCGGGCCGGGGGACAGATACGCAGTATTTT,CASSPGLAGRGTDTQYF
TRBD1,NA,TRBV5-4,TRBJ1-2,TGTGCCAGCAGCTCCGGGACAGTTTCCTATGGCTACACCTTC,CASSSGTVSYGYTF
NA,few,TRBV10-3,TRBJ2-2,TGTGCCATCAGTGAGGAGGGGATCAACACCGGGGAGCTGTTTTTT,CAISEEGINTGELFF
NA,many,TRBV29-1,TRBJ2-1,TGCAGCGTTGCCAGGTGGGACCTAGGCAATGAGCAGTTCTTC,CSVARWDLGNEQFF
NA,NA,TRBV5-1,TRBJ1-4,TGCGCCAGCAGCCAAACCGGGGGTATTAATGAAAAACTGTTTTTT,CASSQTGGINEKLFF